This T cell receptor (beta chain) was identified in a study of radiotherapy plus CTLA-4 blockade in lung cancer. Lung cancer patients with chemo-refractory metastatic non-small-cell disease were given focal radiation plus CTLA-4 blockade with ipilimumab. CDR3 length equals 15 residues. Germline values: CDR1 LGHNA, CDR2 YNFKEQ. The J segment lost 6 bases and the V segment lost 8 bases, leaving 12 bases of the junction unmatched. TCRdb's table, derived via immunoSEQ multiplex PCR, lists solely in-frame clones and lacks some. The data show some 37,000 clones, with 55% to 75% seen just once and 11% held by the top ten.

Sequenced here: peripheral blood, sampled from a patient treated with radiotherapy plus ipilimumab. The TCR originated in a human donor with non-small cell lung cancer who had stable disease on radiotherapy plus ipilimumab. The gene calls are TRBV4-2 and TRBJ2-7; TRBD1 agrees at 11 bases. CDR3 DNA sequence: TGTGCCAGCTCCAGAACCGGGACAGGGGGACGCGAGCAGTACTTC. Protein sequence: CASSRTGTGGREQYF.